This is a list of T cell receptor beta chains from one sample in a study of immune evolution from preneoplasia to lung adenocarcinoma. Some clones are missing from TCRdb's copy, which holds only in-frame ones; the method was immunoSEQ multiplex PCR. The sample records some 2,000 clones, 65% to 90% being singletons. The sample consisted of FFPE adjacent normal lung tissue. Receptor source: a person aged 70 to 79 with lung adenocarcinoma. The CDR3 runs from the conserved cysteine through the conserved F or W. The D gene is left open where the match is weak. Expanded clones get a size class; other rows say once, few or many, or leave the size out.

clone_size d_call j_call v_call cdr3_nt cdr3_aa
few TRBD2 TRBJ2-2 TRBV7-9 TGTGCCAGCAGCACCTATGGTGCGGGGGGGCCCACCGGGGAGCTGTTTTTT CASSTYGAGGPTGELFF
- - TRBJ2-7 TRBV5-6 TGTGCCAGCAGCTTGATTACTGGAAGAGAGTACGAGCAGTACTTC CASSLITGREYEQYF
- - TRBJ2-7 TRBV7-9 TGTGCCAGCAGCTCAGGAGGGGGAGGGAGCTCCTACGAGCAGTACTTC CASSSGGGGSSYEQYF
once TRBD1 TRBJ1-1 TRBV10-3 TGTGCCATCAGTGACGACAGGGGTTACACTGAAGCTTTCTTT CAISDDRGYTEAFF
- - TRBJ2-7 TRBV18 TGTGCCAGCTCACCCGCTAGCTTTTCCTACGAGCAGTACTTC CASSPASFSYEQYF
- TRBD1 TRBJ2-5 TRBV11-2 TGTGCCAGCAGCCTCGACACAGGGGCGCGGGAGACCCAGTACTTC CASSLDTGARETQYF
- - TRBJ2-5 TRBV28 TGTGCCAGCAGTTTTTACGGGGGGCGAGATTCGGAGACCCAGTACTTC CASSFYGGRDSETQYF
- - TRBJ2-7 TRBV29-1 TGCAGCGTTGAAAGGACTCCCTACGAGCAGTACTTC CSVERTPYEQYF
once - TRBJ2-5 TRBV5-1 TGCGCCAGCAGCTTGGTAGGAGAGACCCAGTACTTC CASSLVGETQYF
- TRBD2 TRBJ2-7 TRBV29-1 TGCAGCGTTCGGACTAGCGGGTCCTACGAGCAGTACTTC CSVRTSGSYEQYF
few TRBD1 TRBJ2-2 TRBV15 TGTGCCACCAGCGGGACAGGCGAGAACACCGGGGAGCTGTTTTTT CATSGTGENTGELFF